This is a list of T cell receptor beta chains from one sample in a study of siplizumab effects on memory and regulatory T cells. Assay: immunoSEQ multiplex PCR; the TCRdb copy retains only in-frame clones and omits some. The sample consists of 100,000 or so clones, about 91% of them appearing once. The sample was Tregs sorted from blood. The receptors were gathered from a human donor in good health. Each CDR3 is given with its conserved first and last residue. The order of the fields is J gene, D gene, CDR3 length, V gene, clone size, CDR3 DNA, CDR3 protein. D genes are given only for firm matches. Clone size appears in some rows only: once, few, many, or a class for an expanded clone.

J: TRBJ2-7
D: TRBD2
length: 14
V: TRBV2
size: .
DNA: TGTGCCAGCAGTACGGGAGGCCTTACCAGCGAGCAGTACTTC
CDR3: CASSTGGLTSEQYF

J: TRBJ2-7
D: .
length: 13
V: TRBV6-1
size: .
DNA: TGTGCCAGCAGCCCCCGAGCATTCTACGAGCAGTACTTC
CDR3: CASSPRAFYEQYF

J: TRBJ2-7
D: .
length: 11
V: TRBV27
size: .
DNA: TGTGCCAGCGGCGGCCTCTACGAGCAGTACTTC
CDR3: CASGGLYEQYF

J: TRBJ2-5
D: .
length: 14
V: TRBV15
size: .
DNA: TGTGCCACCAGCAGAGACCGGGGCCGAGAGACCCAGTACTTC
CDR3: CATSRDRGRETQYF

J: TRBJ2-1
D: .
length: 16
V: TRBV14
size: .
DNA: TGTGCCAGCACCCCCCGAGAGGGGCGGTGGGACAATGAGCAGTTCTTC
CDR3: CASTPREGRWDNEQFF

J: TRBJ1-4
D: .
length: 13
V: TRBV4-1
size: .
DNA: TGCGCCAGCAGCCCACCGCAGGGAGAAAAACTGTTTTTT
CDR3: CASSPPQGEKLFF

J: TRBJ2-3
D: TRBD2
length: 17
V: TRBV5-1
size: once
DNA: TGCGCCAGCAGCTTGGTGGCTAGCGGGGGAAGCACAGATACGCAGTATTTT
CDR3: CASSLVASGGSTDTQYF

J: TRBJ2-5
D: TRBD1
length: 16
V: TRBV19
size: .
DNA: TGTGCCAGTAGTCTAACAGGGGCGGGCTACCAAGAGACCCAGTACTTC
CDR3: CASSLTGAGYQETQYF

J: TRBJ1-4
D: .
length: 16
V: TRBV18
size: .
DNA: TGTGCCAGCTCCCCGTCAGGGGTAAGGTCAGAGGAAAAACTGTTTTTT
CDR3: CASSPSGVRSEEKLFF

J: TRBJ1-4
D: .
length: 15
V: TRBV7-8
size: .
DNA: TGTGCCAGCAGCTTAGCGGGGGGACATTCTGAAAAACTGTTTTTT
CDR3: CASSLAGGHSEKLFF

J: TRBJ1-5
D: .
length: 13
V: TRBV7-6
size: few
DNA: TGTGCCAGCAGCTTAGCCGTCGATCAGCCCCAGCATTTT
CDR3: CASSLAVDQPQHF

J: TRBJ2-1
D: TRBD2
length: 15
V: TRBV6-6
size: .
DNA: TGTGCCAGCAGTCCTAAGCGGGACTTAATTAATGAGCAGTTCTTC
CDR3: CASSPKRDLINEQFF

J: TRBJ2-5
D: .
length: 15
V: TRBV6-4
size: .
DNA: TGTGCCAGCAGCTGGGGGGGGGCCCAGGGTCAGACCCAGTACTTC
CDR3: CASSWGGAQGQTQYF

J: TRBJ1-2
D: .
length: 16
V: TRBV4-1
size: once
DNA: TGCGCCAGCAGCCATGGGGAGGGGATCAGGGGAGGAGGCTACACCTTC
CDR3: CASSHGEGIRGGGYTF

J: TRBJ2-4
D: .
length: 19
V: TRBV28
size: once
DNA: TGTGCCAGCAGTTTAATGGGGGTGGGGCAGGTTCTAGCCAAAAACATTCAGTACTTC
CDR3: CASSLMGVGQVLAKNIQYF

J: TRBJ2-1
D: .
length: 12
V: TRBV7-6
size: once
DNA: TGTGCCAGCAGCTTACCGCTTAGTGAGCAGTTCTTC
CDR3: CASSLPLSEQFF

J: TRBJ2-7
D: .
length: 14
V: TRBV2
size: .
DNA: TGTGCCAGCAGCGGGCCTCTGAGGGGCTACGAGCAGTACTTC
CDR3: CASSGPLRGYEQYF

J: TRBJ2-1
D: .
length: 15
V: TRBV6-5
size: .
DNA: .
CDR3: CASTISFGPGNEQFF

J: TRBJ1-2
D: .
length: 14
V: TRBV6-5
size: .
DNA: TGTGCCAGCAGTTACCGGCAGCGCGCGAAGGGCTACACCTTC
CDR3: CASSYRQRAKGYTF

J: TRBJ2-1
D: TRBD2
length: 17
V: TRBV5-8
size: once
DNA: TGTGCCAGCAGCTTGTGGGGTAGCGGGAGGGCCGGCAATGAGCAGTTCTTC
CDR3: CASSLWGSGRAGNEQFF

J: TRBJ2-6
D: .
length: 17
V: TRBV7-3
size: .
DNA: TGTGCCAGCAGCTCAACCCGGACAGTCTCTGGGGCCAACGTCCTGACTTTC
CDR3: CASSSTRTVSGANVLTF

J: TRBJ2-1
D: .
length: 17
V: TRBV15
size: .
DNA: TGTGCCACCAGTGCGTTGGGTGCAGGGGTAACCTACAATGAGCAGTTCTTC
CDR3: CATSALGAGVTYNEQFF

J: TRBJ1-5
D: .
length: 13
V: TRBV30
size: .
DNA: TGTGCCTGGGCTACAGGGTTGGGTCAGCCCCAGCATTTT
CDR3: CAWATGLGQPQHF

J: TRBJ2-7
D: TRBD1
length: 16
V: TRBV5-1
size: .
DNA: TGCGCCAGCAGCTTGAGGTTACAGGGGCTGGAAAGAAGGCAGTACTTC
CDR3: CASSLRLQGLERRQYF

J: TRBJ1-2
D: TRBD1
length: 15
V: TRBV7-9
size: .
DNA: TGTGCCAGCAGCCGAGACAGGGGCGGGAACTATGGCTACACCTTC
CDR3: CASSRDRGGNYGYTF

J: TRBJ1-1
D: .
length: 13
V: TRBV5-1
size: .
DNA: TGCGCCAGCAGCTTCGGACCAAACACTGAAGCTTTCTTT
CDR3: CASSFGPNTEAFF

J: TRBJ2-5
D: .
length: 14
V: TRBV27
size: .
DNA: TGTGCCAGCAGCCGACAGGACTTCCAAGAGACCCAGTACTTC
CDR3: CASSRQDFQETQYF

J: TRBJ1-6
D: .
length: 15
V: TRBV30
size: .
DNA: TGTGCCTGGAGACCAGGAAATCTTCATAATTCACCCCTCCACTTT
CDR3: CAWRPGNLHNSPLHF

J: TRBJ2-7
D: .
length: 15
V: TRBV7-2
size: .
DNA: TGTGCCAGCAGCTTAGAGGTGCATTACTCCTACGAGCAGTACTTC
CDR3: CASSLEVHYSYEQYF

J: TRBJ2-1
D: TRBD2
length: 14
V: TRBV5-6
size: .
DNA: TGTGCCAGCAGCTCCGAAGCGGGAACCGATGAGCAGTTCTTC
CDR3: CASSSEAGTDEQFF

J: TRBJ2-2
D: .
length: 14
V: TRBV7-9
size: .
DNA: TGTGCCAGCAGCTTCTCTAGAACGTCCGGGGAGCTGTTTTTT
CDR3: CASSFSRTSGELFF

J: TRBJ1-5
D: TRBD1
length: 20
V: TRBV6-7
size: .
DNA: TGTGCCAGCCTCCGTCCCCTCCGGGACAGAAAAAGTGAGATGAATCAGCCCCAGCATTTT
CDR3: CASLRPLRDRKSEMNQPQHF

J: TRBJ1-1
D: TRBD1
length: 14
V: TRBV29-1
size: .
DNA: TGCAGCGTTGACAAAAACGGACAGGGTTCTTTAGCTTTCTTT
CDR3: CSVDKNGQGSLAFF

J: TRBJ2-5
D: .
length: 11
V: TRBV11-2
size: .
DNA: TGTGCCAGCAAAAGAGTGGAGACCCAGTACTTC
CDR3: CASKRVETQYF

J: TRBJ1-2
D: .
length: 13
V: TRBV7-9
size: .
DNA: TGTGCCAGCAGCCCGGGGACCTCGAGGGGCTACACCTTC
CDR3: CASSPGTSRGYTF

J: TRBJ2-2
D: TRBD2
length: 16
V: TRBV7-3
size: .
DNA: TGTGCCAGCAGCTCTCCTAGCGGGAGGGGGCCCGGGGAGCTGTTTTTT
CDR3: CASSSPSGRGPGELFF

J: TRBJ1-2
D: .
length: 16
V: TRBV5-1
size: .
DNA: TGCGCCAGCAGCTTGAATGCTGGGACGGAAAACTATGGCTACACCTTC
CDR3: CASSLNAGTENYGYTF

J: TRBJ1-3
D: .
length: 13
V: TRBV14
size: .
DNA: TGTGCCAGCAGCCAAGTTAGTACCCTGACCATATATTTT
CDR3: CASSQVSTLTIYF

J: TRBJ1-1
D: .
length: 14
V: TRBV6-5
size: .
DNA: TGTGCCAGCAGTTATAACGAGATGAACACTGAAGCTTTCTTT
CDR3: CASSYNEMNTEAFF

J: TRBJ2-2
D: .
length: 16
V: TRBV28
size: .
DNA: TGTGCCAGCATCCAAGGCGGGGCCTTCAACACCGGGGAGCTGTTTTTT
CDR3: CASIQGGAFNTGELFF

J: TRBJ2-1
D: TRBD2
length: 17
V: TRBV4-2
size: .
DNA: TGTGCCAGCAGCCAAGGCCCCCAGCGGGGTTCCTACAATGAGCAGTTCTTC
CDR3: CASSQGPQRGSYNEQFF

J: TRBJ1-3
D: .
length: 14
V: TRBV19
size: .
DNA: TGTGCCAGTTCCCGGGACACCTCTGGAAACACCATATATTTT
CDR3: CASSRDTSGNTIYF